This T cell receptor beta chain was captured in a study of OX40 agonist ivuxolimab in advanced cancers. At the level of the whole study: Ivuxolimab was a fully human IgG2 agonistic monoclonal antibody targeting the costimulatory receptor OX40 (CD134). Intravenous ivuxolimab was administered to patients every 2 weeks at six dose levels: 0.01, 0.1, 0.3, 1.5, 3 and 10 mg/kg. Among the roughly 50 dose-escalation patients, about 20 had hepatocellular carcinoma, roughly 15 melanoma, 9 renal cell carcinoma and 9 head and neck cancer. In the dose-escalation cohort, 70% to 85% of patients were male, and the mean age was about 55 years, with a range of 23 to 79. Patients were allowed to have had prior anti-PD-1, anti-PD-L1 or anti-CTLA-4 therapy, and around 37% of the dose-escalation patients had previously received checkpoint inhibitors. Partial responses were achieved by three dose-escalation patients, of whom one had hepatocellular carcinoma and two had cutaneous melanoma. Peripheral TCRbeta sequencing aimed to test whether ivuxolimab altered TCR sequence diversity and caused clonal T-cell expansion. The paper reports the monotherapy dose-escalation portion (N = 52 patients) of the phase I ivuxolimab trial.

The full study reports these points: In the 0.1-3.0 mg/kg groups, partial responders had among the lowest normalized peripheral clonal expansion, particularly in CD8+ T cells. Low levels of normalized T-cell clonal expansion were also seen in some patients who did not respond. The antigen specificity of the clonally expanded peripheral T cells was not determined. Clonal expansion of both CD4+ and CD8+ blood T cells was observed from baseline to week 6 at doses 0.1 to 3.0 mg/kg. After ivuxolimab, more expanded clones were found on average in CD8+ T cells than in CD4+ T cells.

Genomic DNA was extracted from sorted cells for sequencing of the TCRbeta CDR3 region. The immunoSEQ Assay was used for sequencing of TCRbeta CDR3 regions. TCRdb retrieved this table from immuneACCESS and kept in-frame rearrangements only. Not all clones are present; in checked studies, unresolved V genes account for under half, and no reason is known for the remainder. For this sample the table gives around 100,000 clones, of which around 89% were detected only once. Together, the top ten hold around 0.16% of the sample. The trial excluded patients who had a history of autoimmune disease or who were on systemic immunosuppression. Peripheral blood for TCR sequencing was collected from all dose cohorts at baseline, on cycle 4 day 1, and on cycle 7 day 1. The samples were drawn from a first-in-human, open-label, multicenter phase I dose-escalation trial of ivuxolimab. Adults with locally advanced or metastatic head and neck squamous cell, hepatocellular, melanoma or renal cell carcinoma were enrolled in the trial. Before TCR sequencing, CD4+ T cells and CD8+ T cells were sorted from peripheral blood as separate populations.

V is cut by 8 bases and J by 11 bases, and the space between the germline ends is 18 bases. The germline V gene encodes CDR1 MNHEY and CDR2 SVGAGI. From the cysteine up to the phenylalanine, the CDR3 has a length of 12 residues. Only the CDR3 part of the read is kept: 36 bases, read in frame from the first base. About this clone itself: This receptor's antigen is unknown. No qualities accompany the bases; no much larger clone lies one base away.

This sample comprised CD4+ or CD8+ T cells sorted from blood, obtained in a trial of the OX40 agonist ivuxolimab. This clonotype was obtained from an adult with an advanced solid tumor such as melanoma, head and neck, liver or kidney cancer. The chain is encoded by TRBV6-5 joined to TRBJ1-2, with the identity of the D gene unclear. The CDR3 reads as follows: CASWNIVIGYTF. The DNA sequence reads TGTGCCAGCTGGAATATAGTCATTGGGTACACCTTC.